This T cell receptor beta chain emerged from a study of blood T cell repertoires in COVID-19. For the study at large: COVID-19 samples from acute and convalescent phases originated in the United States, Italy and Spain. In each case, the material was cDNA or gDNA derived from T cells, B-cell-depleted T cells, or PBMCs.

As processed by the authors: Reference gene primer amplification gave estimated nucleated cell counts. Produced via immunoSEQ multiplex PCR; TCRdb's table is partial and in-frame only. V, J and clone size were drawn from that table, and D and trimming were deduced from the DNA. The sample shows 95,000 or so clones, approximately 84% of them seen only once. Germline assignment: CDR1 MNHEY and CDR2 SVGAGI. Trimming removed 6 bases at V and 2 bases at J, with 14 bases between. The CDR3 is made up of 15 amino acids. This clonotype was sampled from a human donor in a cohort sampled during active COVID-19. Sequencing was carried out using peripheral blood. V gene TRBV6-5 combines with J gene TRBJ1-5, with D perhaps matching TRBD1 (5 bases). The CDR3 sequence: CASSQAGRGNQPQHF. The CDR3 DNA is TGTGCCAGCAGCCAGGCGGGACGGGGCAATCAGCCCCAGCATTTT.